This T cell receptor beta chain came from a study of regulatory T cells in long-lasting Graves disease. Study overall: Positivity for TSH receptor antibodies plus over 5 years of antithyroid drugs meant persistent Graves' disease.

This clonotype was detected only a few times. TCR beta libraries were built with iRepertoire HTBI primers and Arm-PCR of CDR3 regions. Via MiXCR, TCRdb re-called the multiplex PCR reads, giving one row per CDR3 protein. Of roughly 470,000 distinct CDR3 sequences listed, roughly 20% are singletons. Time point reported: persistent/refractory GD, antithyroid drugs over 5 years with positive TRAb. The TCR library used RNA extracted from PBMCs. The sequence was collected from a female donor with Graves disease. The specimen comprised peripheral blood mononuclear cells (PBMCs), sampled when the disease was refractory, from a patient treated with antithyroid drugs.

The CDR3 loop is CAWSVGSGYNEQFF. CDR3 DNA sequence: TGTGCCTGGAGTGTCGGGAGCGGGTACAATGAGCAGTTCTTC. The chain joins TRBV30 to TRBJ2-1; D perhaps matches TRBD2 (6 bases). The germline V gene encodes CDR1 GTSNPN and CDR2 SVGIG (reference sequence). Trimming left V 0 bases short and J 4 bases short, with 10 bases between. CDR3 length: 14 amino acids.